A single sample is the source of the 32 T cell receptor beta chains below, sequenced in a study of monozygotic twins with cystic fibrosis. Clones were sequenced by immunoSEQ multiplex PCR, and TCRdb holds only the in-frame ones, with some missing. The table shows around 20,000 clones, with roughly 89% occurring only once. The sequenced sample consisted of blood. The receptors here all came from a girl under 10 years old with cystic fibrosis.

This chain connects TRBV4-2 to TRBJ1-2; D is ambiguous. With 3 bases removed from V and 0 bases from J, the gap between germline ends came to 11 bases. The CDR3 contains 15 residues. From germline, CDR1 is LGHNA and CDR2 YNFKEQ. CDR3 DNA sequence: TGTGCCAGCAGCCATAACGCCGTAACTAACTATGGCTACACCTTC. Encoded protein: CASSHNAVTNYGYTF.

This chain uses TRBV7-9 with TRBJ1-1; D perhaps matches TRBD1 (5 bases). Germline V gene sequence: CDR1 SEHNR, CDR2 FQNEAQ (reference sequence). The CDR3 is 14 residues long. V shed 1 base and J shed 1 base, with 7 bases lying between them. As DNA, the CDR3 is TGTGCCAGCAGCTTAGAGCAGGGGAACACTGAAGCTTTCTTT. Encoded protein: CASSLEQGNTEAFF.

The chain uses TRBV28 and TRBJ1-1; no reliable D call. The CDR3 is made up of 14 amino acids. Germline V gene sequence: CDR1 MDHEN, CDR2 SYDVKM. The germline V and J ends were trimmed by 6 bases and 0 bases, with 11 bases remaining between them. As DNA, the CDR3 is TGTGCCAGCAGAGGCCACTTGTTGAACACTGAAGCTTTCTTT. Protein product: CASRGHLLNTEAFF.

This sequence joins TRBV10-3 and TRBJ1-6, with D perhaps TRBD1 (5 bases). Looked up from germline, CDR1 is ENHRY and CDR2 is SYGVKD. Trimming took off 0 bases at V and 7 bases at J, with 13 bases between the two ends. The CDR3 spans 16 residues. CDR3 nucleotide sequence: TGTGCCATCAGTGAGTCGGAGGGGCGCAGAAATTCACCCCTCCACTTT. As protein: CAISESEGRRNSPLHF.

The gene calls are TRBV11-2 and TRBJ2-5, with D possibly matching TRBD1 (6 bases). Trimming removed 0 bases at V and 4 bases at J, with 12 bases between. The CDR3 spans 15 residues. Germline CDR1 reads SGHAT; CDR2 reads FQNNGV. Here the CDR3 DNA reads TGTGCCAGCAGCTTAGATCCGACAGGCGGAGAGACCCAGTACTTC. It is translated as CASSLDPTGGETQYF.

The chain links TRBV27 to TRBJ1-5, with unresolved D. Germline values: CDR1 MNHEY, CDR2 SMNVEV (reference sequence). The CDR3 runs 13 residues. V gave up 6 bases and J gave up 3 bases, with 9 bases separating them. CDR3 sequence (DNA): TGTGCCAGCAGAATTCAGTTCAATCAGCCCCAGCATTTT. Protein: CASRIQFNQPQHF.

This chain links TRBV7-2 with TRBJ1-5; D remains ambiguous. This CDR3 region has 16 residues. Trimming took 2 bases from V and 0 from J, leaving 11 bases between them. Looked up from germline, CDR1 is SGHTA and CDR2 is FQGNSA. CDR3 coding DNA: TGTGCCAGCAGCTTAAGAGCGGGCAATAGCAATCAGCCCCAGCATTTT. Protein sequence: CASSLRAGNSNQPQHF.

The J gene is TRBJ2-7, the V gene TRBV28, with D hard to call. Trimming removed 3 bases from V and 0 bases from J, with 6 bases in between. The CDR3 loop spans 13 amino acids. Per the germline V gene, CDR1 is MDHEN and CDR2 is SYDVKM. The CDR3 sequence is CASSFTSSYEQYF. CDR3 in DNA: TGTGCCAGCAGTTTCACGAGCTCCTACGAGCAGTACTTC.

The chain has TRBV27 and TRBJ2-1; 11 bases fit TRBD2. The CDR3 loop spans 15 amino acids. Trimming took 5 bases from V and 5 from J; bases not matched to a gene: 5. CDR1 and CDR2 from the germline V gene are MNHEY and SMNVEV (reference sequence). In DNA form, the CDR3 reads TGTGCCAGCAGTCCCGGGACTAGCGGCAACAATGAGCAGTTCTTC. Amino acids: CASSPGTSGNNEQFF.

The DNA of the CDR3 is TGTGCCAGCAGCGAGGGGGGCACAGATACGCAGTATTTT. It yields the protein CASSEGGTDTQYF. This rearrangement joins TRBV9 to TRBJ2-3; D might be TRBD1 (6 bases). The CDR3 spans 13 residues. Per the germline V gene, CDR1 is SGDLS and CDR2 is YYNGEE. Trimming cost V 3 bases and J 1 base, with 6 bases left between them. Combining the CDR3 with reference TRBV9 and TRBJ2-3 gives the whole variable domain DSGVTQTPKHLITATGQRVTLRCSPRSGDLSVYWYQQSLDQGLQFLIQYYNGEERAKGNILERFSAQQFPDLHSELNLSSLELGDSALYFCASSEGGTDTQYFGPGTRLTVL.

The chain combines TRBV2 with TRBJ1-5; possibly TRBD1 for D (5 bases). CDR3 length: 14 amino acids. Germline CDR1 is SNHLY and CDR2 is FYNNEI. V was shortened by 6 bases and J by 10 bases, with 19 bases between the two germline ends. Written as DNA, the CDR3 is TGTGCCAGCAGGGACAAGGCTTCGATGGGCCCCCAGCATTTT. This translates into CASRDKASMGPQHF.

The V and J genes are TRBV28 and TRBJ2-1, with D hard to call. V shed 1 base and J shed 0 bases, with 19 bases lying between them. CDR3 length equals 19 residues. CDR1 and CDR2 (germline): MDHEN, SYDVKM. The CDR3 loop reads CASSLSPASDISSYNEQFF. As DNA, the CDR3 is TGTGCCAGCAGTTTATCCCCCGCTTCCGACATATCCTCCTACAATGAGCAGTTCTTC.

This chain uses TRBV11-2 with TRBJ2-7; 9 positions match TRBD2. Losses at the gene ends were 3 bases for V and 3 bases for J; bases not matched to a gene: 3. There are 14 residues in the CDR3. Germline CDR1 is SGHAT and CDR2 is FQNNGV. The CDR3 DNA sequence: TGTGCCAGCAGCTTGGGACTAGCCAACTACGAGCAGTACTTC. Amino acid sequence: CASSLGLANYEQYF.

The chain carries TRBV19 and TRBJ1-1; D unresolved. Germline lookup yields CDR1 LNHDA and CDR2 SQIVND (reference sequence). Deletions cut 7 bases from V and 6 bases from J, with 21 bases between. The CDR3 loop spans 15 amino acids. The CDR3 is CASTSPRGETPEAFF. CDR3 sequence (DNA): TGTGCCAGTACCTCCCCACGCGGGGAAACCCCTGAAGCTTTCTTT.

V and J are TRBV19 and TRBJ2-3; D remains unclear. This CDR3 has 16 amino acids. V was cut by 4 bases and J by 0 bases, with 14 bases left in between. Germline CDR1 is LNHDA and CDR2 is SQIVND (reference sequence). CDR3 sequence reads: CASSTSGPVSTDTQYF. The CDR3 DNA sequence: TGTGCCAGTAGTACATCGGGCCCAGTTAGCACAGATACGCAGTATTTT.

This rearrangement joins TRBV7-9 to TRBJ2-3; maybe TRBD1 (6 bases). The CDR3 contains 14 residues. V lost 5 bases and J lost 0, with 9 bases in between. From germline, CDR1 is SEHNR and CDR2 FQNEAQ (reference sequence). CDR3 sequence reads: CASSDRFSTDTQYF. As DNA, the CDR3 is TGTGCCAGCAGCGACAGGTTTAGCACAGATACGCAGTATTTT.

This clone has a single count. This chain links TRBV27 with TRBJ2-1; D is unresolved. CDR1 and CDR2 from the germline V gene are MNHEY and SMNVEV (reference sequence). Trimming stripped 4 bases from V and 4 bases from J, with 2 bases between. This CDR3 is 11 amino acids long. The CDR3: CASSWYNEQFF. CDR3 nucleotides: TGTGCCAGCAGTTGGTACAATGAGCAGTTCTTC.

Notes on this clone: The junction differs from germline at one of its ends, possibly a read error. CDR3: CASTLTRADEKLFF. CDR3 nucleotide sequence: TGTGCCAGCACCTTAACCAGGGCGGATGAAAAACTGTTTTTT. The chain has TRBV7-8 and TRBJ1-4; D is perhaps TRBD1 (5 bases). CDR1 is SGHVS, CDR2 FQNEAQ, per germline. This CDR3 is built from 14 residues.

This clone has just a few counts. The CDR3 is CASSLTGPRIGYTF. The CDR3 DNA is TGCGCCAGCAGCTTGACCGGACCCCGGATCGGCTACACCTTC. J is TRBJ1-2 and V is TRBV5-1; D not certain. V was shortened by 1 base and J by 8 bases, with 15 bases between the two germline ends. This CDR3 spans 14 amino acids. Germline CDR1 and CDR2: SGHRS and YFSETQ. The full variable domain, in which reference TRBV5-1 and TRBJ1-2 provide the parts outside the CDR3, is KAGVTQTPRYLIKTRGQQVTLSCSPISGHRSVSWYQQTPGQGLQFLFEYFSETQRNKGNFPGRFSGRQFSNSRSEMNVSTLELGDSALYLCASSLTGPRIGYTFGSGTRLTVV.

The chain is built from TRBV21-1 and TRBJ2-1; TRBD1 is the table's D call and was not checked against the DNA. TRBV21-1 is listed as a pseudogene. This CDR3 spans 21 amino acids. DNA of the CDR3: TGTGCCAGCAGCAGAGGACCGGGACAGGGGAAAGGTCCCGCCTCAGACAATGAGCAGTTCTTC. This translates into CASSRGPGQGKGPASDNEQFF.

This chain connects TRBV9 to TRBJ1-2, with 8 bases lining up with TRBD1. The V segment lost 0 bases and the J segment 5 bases; nucleotides outside the gene matches: 6. The CDR3 totals 15 residues. Germline loops: CDR1 SGDLS, CDR2 YYNGEE. In nucleotides, the CDR3 is TGTGCCAGCAGCGTAGATAACAGGGGGTTTTATGGCTACACCTTC. Its translation: CASSVDNRGFYGYTF.

The count of this clone is one. This chain links TRBV28 with TRBJ1-2; the D is unclear. V shed 6 bases and J shed 4 bases, with 21 bases lying between them. The CDR3 spans 16 residues. Per germline, CDR1 MDHEN and CDR2 SYDVKM. The CDR3 region is CASRPQTGKSGYGYTF. CDR3 nucleotides: TGTGCCAGCAGACCCCAAACCGGGAAATCCGGCTATGGCTACACCTTC.

The chain employs TRBV7-9 and TRBJ1-1, with D possibly matching TRBD1 (5 bases). Germline CDR1 reads SEHNR; CDR2 reads FQNEAQ (reference sequence). The CDR3 runs to 14 residues. V was shortened by 4 bases and J by 10 bases, with 19 bases between the two germline ends. The CDR3 loop reads CASSSKSPGGTAFF. The CDR3 DNA reads TGTGCCAGCAGCTCGAAGAGTCCCGGCGGGACAGCTTTCTTT.

This rearrangement joins TRBV7-2 to TRBJ2-7; the match to TRBD1 covers 10 bases. The germline CDR1 and CDR2 sequences are SGHTA and FQGNSA. V trimming: 5 bases; J trimming: 4 bases; junction bases outside the gene matches: 8. The CDR3 is made up of 15 amino acids. The CDR3 nucleotides are TGTGCCAGCAGCCGAGCAGGGACAGGGGATTACGAGCAGTACTTC. Its protein product is CASSRAGTGDYEQYF.

This chain joins TRBV29-1 and TRBJ2-7, with D perhaps being TRBD1 or TRBD2 (5 bases each). The CDR3 runs 13 residues. CDR1 and CDR2 from the germline V gene are SQVTM and ANQGSEA. Trimming pared 4 bases from V and 3 bases from J, leaving 13 bases between. The CDR3 loop is CSVGDPRNYEQYF. CDR3 sequence (DNA): TGCAGCGTTGGGGACCCTAGAAACTACGAGCAGTACTTC.

The chain couples TRBV15 to TRBJ2-5; possible D gene TRBD2, 5 bases. CDR3 length: 12 amino acids. Trimming pared 8 bases from V and 5 bases from J, leaving 12 bases between. The germline V gene encodes CDR1 LNHNV and CDR2 YYDKDF (reference sequence). CDR3 protein: CATADPGETQYF. The CDR3 bases are TGTGCCACCGCTGACCCGGGGGAGACCCAGTACTTC.

The chain combines TRBV21-1 with TRBJ1-2. TRBV21-1 is recorded as a pseudogene. The CDR3 has 16 residues. The CDR3 loop reads CASSSGGAAANYGYTF. The CDR3 DNA reads as TGTGCCAGCAGTTCGGGGGGGGCTGCAGCTAACTATGGCTACACCTTC.

CDR3 sequence reads: CASSLLAVRTDTQYF. CDR3 DNA sequence: TGTGCCAGCAGTCTTCTAGCGGTACGCACAGATACGCAGTATTTT. The rearrangement uses TRBV6-5 and TRBJ2-3; 7 nucleotides agree with TRBD2. This CDR3 contains 15 residues. The germline V gene has CDR1 MNHEY and CDR2 SVGAGI. With V trimmed by 5 bases and J by 1 base, 6 bases remained unmatched.

The chain is built from TRBV27 and TRBJ2-3; 8 nucleotides line up with TRBD1. After removal of 4 bases from V and 3 bases from J, the junction contained 6 bases not matched to a gene. The CDR3 sequence is 15 residues long. Germline CDR1 is MNHEY and CDR2 is SMNVEV (reference sequence). The CDR3 sequence: CASSSPQGATDTQYF. CDR3 nucleotide sequence: TGTGCCAGCAGTTCGCCGCAGGGGGCTACAGATACGCAGTATTTT.

This chain connects TRBV19 to TRBJ1-1; 8 bases agree with TRBD1. The CDR3 loop spans 15 amino acids. The germline gives CDR1 LNHDA, CDR2 SQIVND (reference sequence). The V gene end was trimmed by 5 bases and the J gene end by 7 bases; junction bases not matched to a gene: 12. The CDR3 loop is CASSQGAGGLLEAFF. The CDR3 DNA sequence: TGTGCCAGTAGTCAAGGGGCAGGGGGCCTCCTTGAAGCTTTCTTT.

The chain has TRBV2 and TRBJ1-5, with D perhaps matching TRBD1 (6 bases). V gave up 3 bases and J gave up 7 bases, with 10 bases separating them. This CDR3 has 13 amino acids. The V gene's germline CDR1 is SNHLY and CDR2 FYNNEI. The CDR3 coding sequence is TGTGCCAGCAGTGAGCGGGGGCGACAGCCCCAGCATTTT. Protein: CASSERGRQPQHF.

The CDR3 sequence is CASSLDIAYEQYF. The CDR3 DNA follows: TGTGCCAGCAGCTTGGATATCGCATACGAGCAGTACTTC. The chain is built from TRBV5-5 and TRBJ2-7; D call uncertain. In germline, CDR1 is SGHKS, CDR2 YYEKEE (reference sequence). Trimming removed 0 bases at V and 4 bases at J, with 8 bases between. This CDR3 is built from 13 residues.